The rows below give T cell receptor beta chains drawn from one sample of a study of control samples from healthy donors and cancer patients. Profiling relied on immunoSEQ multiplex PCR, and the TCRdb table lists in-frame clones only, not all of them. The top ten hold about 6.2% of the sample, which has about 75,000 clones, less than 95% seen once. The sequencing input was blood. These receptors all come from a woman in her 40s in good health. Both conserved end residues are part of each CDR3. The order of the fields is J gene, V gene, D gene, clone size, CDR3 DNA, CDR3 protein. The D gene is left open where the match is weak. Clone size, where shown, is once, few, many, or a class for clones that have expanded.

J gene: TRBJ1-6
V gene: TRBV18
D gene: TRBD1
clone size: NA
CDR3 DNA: TGTGCCAGCTCACCTGGGACAGGGCAGAATTCACCCCTCCACTTT
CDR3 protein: CASSPGTGQNSPLHF

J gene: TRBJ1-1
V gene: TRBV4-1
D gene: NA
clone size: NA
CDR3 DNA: TGCGCCAGCAGCCAAGGCGACCGGGACACTGAAGCTTTCTTT
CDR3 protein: CASSQGDRDTEAFF

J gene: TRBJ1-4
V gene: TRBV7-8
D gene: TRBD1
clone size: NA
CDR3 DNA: TGTGCCAGCAGCTTGGGTATAGGACAGGGGGCAAGAGAAAAACTGTTTTTT
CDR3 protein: CASSLGIGQGAREKLFF

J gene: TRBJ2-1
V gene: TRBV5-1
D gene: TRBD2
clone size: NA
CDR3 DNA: TGCGCCAGCAGCTCGGTCACTAGCGGGAGGGGTGGGCAGCAGTTCTTC
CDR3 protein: CASSSVTSGRGGQQFF

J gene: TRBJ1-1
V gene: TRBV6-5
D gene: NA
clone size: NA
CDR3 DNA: TGTGCCAGCAGTTACTCGGGGGGAGTGAACACTGAAGCTTTCTTT
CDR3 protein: CASSYSGGVNTEAFF

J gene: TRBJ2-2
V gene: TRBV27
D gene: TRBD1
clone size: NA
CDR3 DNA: TGTGCCAGCAGTTCCGACAGGGGATACACCGGGGAGCTGTTTTTT
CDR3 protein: CASSSDRGYTGELFF

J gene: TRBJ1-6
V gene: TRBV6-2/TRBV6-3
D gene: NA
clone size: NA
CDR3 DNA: TGTGCCAGCAGTTTACGACAGACTTCACCCCTCCACTTT
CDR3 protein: CASSLRQTSPLHF

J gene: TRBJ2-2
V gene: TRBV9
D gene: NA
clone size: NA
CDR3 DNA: TGTGCCAGCAGCGTAGTTGCTCTTTTGGGGCTCGGAACCGGGGAGCTGTTTTTT
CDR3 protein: CASSVVALLGLGTGELFF

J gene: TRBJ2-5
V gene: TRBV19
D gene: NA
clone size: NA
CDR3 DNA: TGTGCCACCGCAATGCGCCTCCGGGAGACCCAGTACTTC
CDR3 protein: CATAMRLRETQYF

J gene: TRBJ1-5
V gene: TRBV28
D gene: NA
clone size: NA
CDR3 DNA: TGTGCCAGCAGTCCCGACGGGGGGGCCCAGCATTTT
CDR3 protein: CASSPDGGAQHF

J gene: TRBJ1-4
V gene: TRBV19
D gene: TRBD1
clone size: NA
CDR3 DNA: TGTGCCTGCTTGGGACAGGGTACGGGAGAAAAACTGTTTTTT
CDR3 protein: CACLGQGTGEKLFF

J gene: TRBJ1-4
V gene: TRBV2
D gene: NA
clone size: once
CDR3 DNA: TGTGCCAGCAGTAGACGGGAATTTAATGAAAAACTGTTTTTT
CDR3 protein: CASSRREFNEKLFF

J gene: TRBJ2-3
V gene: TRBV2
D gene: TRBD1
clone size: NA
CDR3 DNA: TGTGCCAGCAGCCGACAGGGGATGAGGACAGATACGCAGTATTTT
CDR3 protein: CASSRQGMRTDTQYF

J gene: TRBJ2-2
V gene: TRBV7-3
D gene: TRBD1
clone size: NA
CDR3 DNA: TGTGCCAGCAGCACACAGGGGGCCGGAACCGGGGAGCTGTTTTTT
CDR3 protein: CASSTQGAGTGELFF

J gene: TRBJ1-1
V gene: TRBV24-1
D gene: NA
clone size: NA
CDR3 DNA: TGTGCCCCCCCGTGGACTGCTTTCTTT
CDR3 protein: CAPPWTAFF

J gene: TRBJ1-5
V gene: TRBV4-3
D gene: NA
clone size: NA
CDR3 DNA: TGCGCCAGCAGCCAAGATCTGGGGGACAACAATCAGCCCCAGCATTTT
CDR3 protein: CASSQDLGDNNQPQHF

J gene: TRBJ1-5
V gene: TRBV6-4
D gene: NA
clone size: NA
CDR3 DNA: TGTGCCAGCAGTGACAGGGCCAATCAGCCCCAGCATTTT
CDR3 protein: CASSDRANQPQHF

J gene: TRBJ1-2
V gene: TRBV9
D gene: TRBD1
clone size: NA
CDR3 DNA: TGTGCCAGCAGCCGCCGGACAGGGGCCGCCACTTCCTATGGCTACACCTTC
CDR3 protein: CASSRRTGAATSYGYTF

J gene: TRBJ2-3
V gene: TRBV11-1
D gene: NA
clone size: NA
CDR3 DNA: TGTGCCAGCAGCTTACAAGTTAGGGCGGATACGCAGTATTTT
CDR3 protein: CASSLQVRADTQYF

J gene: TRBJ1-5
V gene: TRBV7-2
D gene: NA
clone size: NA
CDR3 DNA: TGTGCCAGCAGCTTGGCTGGGGGCAAGGGTCAGCCCCAGCATTTT
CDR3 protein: CASSLAGGKGQPQHF

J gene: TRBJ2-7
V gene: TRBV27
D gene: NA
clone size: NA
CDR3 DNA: TGTGCCAGCAGTTTACAGGGGTCCTCCTACGAGCAGTACTTC
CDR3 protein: CASSLQGSSYEQYF

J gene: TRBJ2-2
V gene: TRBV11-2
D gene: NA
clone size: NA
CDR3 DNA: TGTGCCAGCAGCTTCAGGGGGGCGAACACCGGGGAGCTGTTTTTT
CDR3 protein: CASSFRGANTGELFF

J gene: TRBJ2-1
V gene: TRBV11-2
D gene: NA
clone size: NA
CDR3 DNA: TGTGCCAGCAGCTTAGATACGCTAGTACAGTTCTTC
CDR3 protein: CASSLDTLVQFF

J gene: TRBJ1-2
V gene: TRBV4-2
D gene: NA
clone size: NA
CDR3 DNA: TGTGCCAGCAGCCAGCAACTGGACAGAAACAGCGGCTACACCTTC
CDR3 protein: CASSQQLDRNSGYTF

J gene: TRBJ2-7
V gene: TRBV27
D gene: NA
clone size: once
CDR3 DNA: TGTGCCAGCAGTTTATCATTTAGAGGGACGTCCTACGAGCAGTACTTC
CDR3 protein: CASSLSFRGTSYEQYF

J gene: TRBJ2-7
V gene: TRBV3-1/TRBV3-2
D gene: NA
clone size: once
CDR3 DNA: TGTGCCAGCAGCCACGGACGGTCCTACGAGCAGTACTTC
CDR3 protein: CASSHGRSYEQYF

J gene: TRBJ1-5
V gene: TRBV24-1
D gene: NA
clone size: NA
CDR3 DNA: TGTGCCACCAGTGATTTGTACAGGGTGGGTCAGCCCCAGCATTTT
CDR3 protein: CATSDLYRVGQPQHF

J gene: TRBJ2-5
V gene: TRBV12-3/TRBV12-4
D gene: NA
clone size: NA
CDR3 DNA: TGTGCCAGCACCGGGGGGCCCGCAAGGACCCAGTACTTC
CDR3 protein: CASTGGPARTQYF

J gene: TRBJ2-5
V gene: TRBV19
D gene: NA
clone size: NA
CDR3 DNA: TGTGCCAGTTCTCCACTGCTGCAGGAGACCCAGTACTTC
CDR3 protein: CASSPLLQETQYF

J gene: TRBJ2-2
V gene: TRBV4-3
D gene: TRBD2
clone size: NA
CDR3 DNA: TGCGCCAGCAGCCAAGATCCAGCGGGGGAGACCGGGGAGCTGTTTTTT
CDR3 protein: CASSQDPAGETGELFF

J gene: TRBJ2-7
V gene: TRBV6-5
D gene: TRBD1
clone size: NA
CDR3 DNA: TGTGCCAGCAGTCATGGACAGGGGCTCCCCTACGAGCAGTACTTC
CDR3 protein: CASSHGQGLPYEQYF

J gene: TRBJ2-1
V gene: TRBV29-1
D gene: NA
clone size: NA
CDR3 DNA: TGCAGCGTTACTACCGGGACCTACGGCAATGAGCAGTTCTTC
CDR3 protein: CSVTTGTYGNEQFF

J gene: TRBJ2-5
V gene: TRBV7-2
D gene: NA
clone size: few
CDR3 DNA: TGTGCCAGCAGCCCGTTTCCTCGGGGCCCAATGGGTGAGACCCAGTACTTC
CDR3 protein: CASSPFPRGPMGETQYF

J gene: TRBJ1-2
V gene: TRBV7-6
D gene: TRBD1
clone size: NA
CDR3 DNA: TGTGCCAGCAGCTTATACAGGGGGCGGCGCGGCTACACCTTC
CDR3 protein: CASSLYRGRRGYTF

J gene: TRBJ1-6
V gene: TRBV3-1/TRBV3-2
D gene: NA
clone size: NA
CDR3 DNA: TGTGCCAGCAGCCAAGCGAGGGGTATCGGAATGCGCCTCCACTTT
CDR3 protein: CASSQARGIGMRLHF

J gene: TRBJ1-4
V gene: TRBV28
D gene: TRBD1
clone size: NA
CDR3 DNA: TGTGCCAGCAGTTATGACGTTACAGGGGAAGGTAATGAAAAACTGTTTTTT
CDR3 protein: CASSYDVTGEGNEKLFF

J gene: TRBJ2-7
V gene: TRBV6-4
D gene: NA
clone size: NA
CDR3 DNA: TGTGCCAGCAGTGACGGACCGGGCTACGAGCAGTACTTC
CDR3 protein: CASSDGPGYEQYF

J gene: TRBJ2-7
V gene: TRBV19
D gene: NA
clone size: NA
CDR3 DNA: TGTGCCAGTAGTATGCGTCAGGGTAGTACCTACGAGCAGTACTTC
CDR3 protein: CASSMRQGSTYEQYF

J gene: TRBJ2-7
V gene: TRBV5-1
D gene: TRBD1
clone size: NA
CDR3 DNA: TGCGCCAGCATGGAGACAGGGTTCTCCTACGAGCAGTACTTC
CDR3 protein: CASMETGFSYEQYF

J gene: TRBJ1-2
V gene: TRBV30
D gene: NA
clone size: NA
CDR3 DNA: TGTGCCTGGAGTGCTCAGGGGCGTAACTATGGCTACACCTTC
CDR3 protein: CAWSAQGRNYGYTF

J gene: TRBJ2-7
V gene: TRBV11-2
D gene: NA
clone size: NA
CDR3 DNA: TGTGCCAGCAGCTTGGAGGGGAGCTTCTACGAGCAGTACTTC
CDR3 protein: CASSLEGSFYEQYF

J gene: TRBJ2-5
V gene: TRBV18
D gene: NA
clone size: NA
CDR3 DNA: TGTGCCAGCTCTATCCAGGACAGCCAAGAGACCCAGTACTTC
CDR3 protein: CASSIQDSQETQYF

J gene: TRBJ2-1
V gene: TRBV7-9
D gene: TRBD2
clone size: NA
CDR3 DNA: TGTGCCAGCAGCTTACCCCTAGCGGCCTCCTACAATGAGCAGTTCTTC
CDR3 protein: CASSLPLAASYNEQFF

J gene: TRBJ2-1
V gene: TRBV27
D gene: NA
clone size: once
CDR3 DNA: TGTGCCAGCAGTTTAGCCACAGCGAGGGTCGATGAGCAGTTCTTC
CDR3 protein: CASSLATARVDEQFF

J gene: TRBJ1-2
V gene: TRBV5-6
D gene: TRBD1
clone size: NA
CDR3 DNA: TGTGCCAGCAGCTTGTACAGGGGCTCTGGCTACACCTTC
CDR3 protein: CASSLYRGSGYTF

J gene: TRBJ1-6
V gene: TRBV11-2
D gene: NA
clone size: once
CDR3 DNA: TGTGCCAGCAGCTTAGAGCAGGGGAATAATTCACCCCTCCACTTT
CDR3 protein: CASSLEQGNNSPLHF